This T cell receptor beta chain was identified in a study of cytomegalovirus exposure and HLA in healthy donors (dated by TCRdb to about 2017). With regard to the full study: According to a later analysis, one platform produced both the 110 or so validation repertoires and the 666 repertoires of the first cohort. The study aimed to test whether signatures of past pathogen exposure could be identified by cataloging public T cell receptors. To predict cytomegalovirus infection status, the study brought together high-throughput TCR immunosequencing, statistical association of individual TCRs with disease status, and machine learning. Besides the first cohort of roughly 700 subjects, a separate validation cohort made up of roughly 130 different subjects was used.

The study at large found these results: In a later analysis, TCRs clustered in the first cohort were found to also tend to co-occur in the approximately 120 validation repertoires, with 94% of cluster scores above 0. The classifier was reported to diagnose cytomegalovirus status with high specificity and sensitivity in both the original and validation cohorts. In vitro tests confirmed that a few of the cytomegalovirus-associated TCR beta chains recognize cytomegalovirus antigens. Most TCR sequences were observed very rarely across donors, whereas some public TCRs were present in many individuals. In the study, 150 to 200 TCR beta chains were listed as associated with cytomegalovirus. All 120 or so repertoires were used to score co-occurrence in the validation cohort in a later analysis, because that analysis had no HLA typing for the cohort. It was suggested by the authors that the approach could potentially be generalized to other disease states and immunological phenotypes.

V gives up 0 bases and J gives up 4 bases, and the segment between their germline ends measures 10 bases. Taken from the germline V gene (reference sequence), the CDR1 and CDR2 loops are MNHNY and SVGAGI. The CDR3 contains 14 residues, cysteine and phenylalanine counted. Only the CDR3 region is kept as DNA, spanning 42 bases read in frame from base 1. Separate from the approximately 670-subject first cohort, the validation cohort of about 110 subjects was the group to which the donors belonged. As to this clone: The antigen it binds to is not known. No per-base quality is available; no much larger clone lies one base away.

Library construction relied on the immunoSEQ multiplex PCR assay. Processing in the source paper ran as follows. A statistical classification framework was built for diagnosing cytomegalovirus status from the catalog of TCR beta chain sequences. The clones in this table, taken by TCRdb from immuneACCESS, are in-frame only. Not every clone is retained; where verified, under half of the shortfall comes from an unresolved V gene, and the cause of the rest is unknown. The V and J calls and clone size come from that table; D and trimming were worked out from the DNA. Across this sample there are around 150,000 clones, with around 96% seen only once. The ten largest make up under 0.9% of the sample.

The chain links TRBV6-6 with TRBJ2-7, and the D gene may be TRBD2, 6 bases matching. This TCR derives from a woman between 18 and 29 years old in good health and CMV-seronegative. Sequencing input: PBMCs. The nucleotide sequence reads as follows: TGTGCCAGCAGTTACTCGGGGCGGGGTTACGAGCAGTACTTC. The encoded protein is CASSYSGRGYEQYF.